The 22 T cell receptor beta chains in this list originate from one sample, sequenced in a study of T cells in Graves' hyperthyroidism and ophthalmopathy. RNA transcripts gave rise to amplified TCR beta CDR3 regions. The TCR CDR3 first-round RT-PCR relied on the HTBI primer set. TCRdb reprocessed the multiplex PCR reads via MiXCR and lists one record per CDR3 protein. The repertoire has 750,000 to 950,000 distinct CDR3 sequences, around 39% of them found once; the top ten carry around 9.3%. Specimen: blood. These receptors were collected from a man aged 18 to 30 with Graves' hyperthyroidism.

This clonotype was observed many times. This rearrangement joins TRBV29-1 to TRBJ2-2; a weak D match, TRBD1 (6 bases). Trimming pared 5 bases from V and 4 bases from J, leaving 17 bases between. CDR1 is SQVTM and CDR2 is ANQGSEA in the germline V gene. The CDR3 totals 15 residues. CDR3 amino acids: CSVLRITGSTGELFF. In DNA, the CDR3 is TGCAGCGTTCTCCGGATTACAGGGTCCACCGGGGAGCTGTTTTTT.

Note on this clonotype: A much larger clone lies one base from this, so it may be a read error. The chain has TRBV19 and TRBJ1-1, with D uncertain. The CDR3 loop spans 12 amino acids. Germline CDR1 LNHDA, CDR2 SQIVND (reference sequence). The CDR3 DNA reads TGTGCCAGTAGTTGGGCACCACATGAAGCTTCCTTT. It is translated as CASSWAPHEASF.

V and J are TRBV4-1 and TRBJ2-7; possibly TRBD2 for D (5 bases). The CDR3 loop spans 16 amino acids. The germline gives CDR1 MGHRA, CDR2 YSYEKL. The ends were cut back, 2 bases at V and 3 bases at J, with 17 bases in the middle. The CDR3 here is CASSQRSHRGDYEQYF. CDR3 in DNA: TGCGCCAGCAGCCAAAGATCCCACCGGGGAGACTACGAGCAGTACTTC.

This clonotype was recorded a few times. This sequence joins TRBV12-3 or TRBV12-4 and TRBJ2-2; D is possibly TRBD1 (5 bases). This CDR3 contains 15 residues. V lost 2 bases to trimming and J lost 4 bases, with 11 bases between them. The CDR3 spells CASSLQGVGTGELFF. The CDR3 DNA reads TGTGCCAGCAGTTTACAGGGTGTAGGCACCGGGGAGCTGTTTTTT.

The chain couples TRBV9 to TRBJ1-5; possible D gene TRBD1, 5 bases. V gave up 4 bases and J gave up 7 bases, with 21 bases separating them. This CDR3 is 16 amino acids long. The germline gives CDR1 SGDLS, CDR2 YYNGEE. CDR3 loop: CASSSGGRGVGQPQHF. The CDR3 DNA reads TGTGCCAGCAGCTCCGGGGGGAGGGGAGTAGGGCAGCCCCAGCATTTT.

The genes are TRBV10-2 and TRBJ2-7; D might be TRBD2 (6 bases). Trimming removed 4 bases from V and 0 bases from J, with 16 bases in between. There are 16 residues in the CDR3. CDR1 is WSHSY and CDR2 is SAAADI in the germline V gene. CDR3 region: CASSASSGWGSYEQYF. The CDR3 DNA sequence: TGCGCCAGCAGTGCAAGTAGCGGATGGGGCTCCTACGAGCAGTACTTC.

This CDR3 reads CASSEQGPAWNTEAFF. CDR3 nucleotides: TGTGCCAGCAGTGAGCAGGGGCCAGCATGGAACACTGAAGCTTTCTTT. The chain joins TRBV2 to TRBJ1-1; D perhaps matches TRBD1 (6 bases). The germline V gene encodes CDR1 SNHLY and CDR2 FYNNEI. V was clipped by 3 bases and J by 1 base, with 15 bases between them. The CDR3 consists of 16 residues.

The chain links TRBV16 to TRBJ1-1; D ambiguous. The CDR3 totals 13 residues. Trimming left V 6 bases short and J 5 bases short, with 13 bases between. CDR1 is KGHSY, CDR2 FQNENV, per germline. CDR3 sequence (DNA): TGTGCCAGCAGTCCTACACTGGGGACTGAAGCTTTCTTT. It codes for CASSPTLGTEAFF.

This clonotype appeared a single time. The conserved phenylalanine or tryptophan is not found at the CDR3 terminus, so this likely reflects a read error. The limits of the CDR3 on the DNA are not certain, so only TCRdb's listed CDR3 is given. V and J are TRBV6-5 and TRBJ2-7. The CDR3 contains 12 residues when both ends are counted. CDR1 and CDR2 (germline): MNHEY, SVGAGI. The CDR3 protein is CASTDWRGGQYY.

This clonotype was counted at least ten times. This sequence joins TRBV14 and TRBJ1-1; D is undetermined. This CDR3 contains 11 residues. Per the germline V gene, CDR1 is SGHDN and CDR2 is FVKESK. V lost 3 bases, J lost 7 bases, and 6 bases lay in between. In DNA, the CDR3 is TGTGCCAGCAGCCATGGAATTGAAGCTTTCTTT. The encoded protein is CASSHGIEAFF.

In its sample, this clonotype was seen once. This sequence joins TRBV10-3 and TRBJ1-1, with no clear D. The germline V gene has CDR1 ENHRY and CDR2 SYGVKD. V was pared by 0 bases and J by 3 bases, with 11 bases between. The CDR3 runs 15 residues. CDR3 amino acids: CAISESGDNDTEAFF. The CDR3 DNA follows: TGTGCCATCAGTGAGTCGGGCGATAACGACACTGAAGCTTTCTTT.

The rearrangement uses TRBV7-9 and TRBJ2-3; 7 bases match TRBD1. The junction had 7 bases not matched to a gene; V was cut back by 1 base and J by 0 bases. The CDR3 has 17 amino acids. Germline loops: CDR1 SEHNR, CDR2 FQNEAQ (reference sequence). This CDR3 is CASSLVGQPSSTDTQYF. In DNA, the CDR3 is TGTGCCAGCAGCTTAGTGGGACAGCCGTCTAGCACAGATACGCAGTATTTT.

This clonotype was recorded only once. The rearrangement uses TRBV7-2 and TRBJ2-5; TRBD2 agrees at 8 bases. V lost 5 bases, J lost 0 bases, and 5 bases stayed unmatched. This CDR3 contains 15 residues. Germline V lookup: CDR1 SGHTA, CDR2 FQGNSA. As DNA, the CDR3 is TGTGCCAGCAGCCAAACTAGCGGCAACCAAGAGACCCAGTACTTC. Translated: CASSQTSGNQETQYF.

The chain has TRBV29-1 and TRBJ1-2, with D possibly being TRBD1 (6 bases). The CDR3 is 12 residues long. Trimming removed 7 bases at V and 8 bases at J, with 17 bases between. Germline CDR1 and CDR2: SQVTM and ANQGSEA. In DNA form, the CDR3 reads TGCAGCGCACGAAGGAGTACAGGGGGCTACACCTTC. Protein product: CSARRSTGGYTF.

The CDR3 DNA sequence: TGTGCCAGCAGTTACTCGACGGGAGACACCGGGGAGCTGTTTTTT. This encodes CASSYSTGDTGELFF. The V call is TRBV2, the J call TRBJ2-2; maybe TRBD2 (6 bases). Germline V gene lookup returns CDR1 SNHLY and CDR2 FYNNEI. The CDR3 loop spans 15 amino acids. Trimming left V 5 bases short and J 3 bases short, with 13 bases between.

This clonotype was observed a few times. V is TRBV7-9 and J is TRBJ2-5; 7 bases line up with TRBD2. V was pared by 0 bases and J by 4 bases, with 5 bases of the junction left unmatched. The CDR3 consists of 15 residues. Germline CDR1 reads SEHNR; CDR2 reads FQNEAQ (reference sequence). The DNA of the CDR3 is TGTGCCAGCAGCTTAGCTCAGCGGGATTTAGAGACCCAGTACTTC. Its protein is CASSLAQRDLETQYF.

This clonotype has at least ten counts. This chain's CDR3 is CSARDQGRISPLHF. In nucleotides, the CDR3 is TGCAGTGCTAGAGATCAGGGACGGATTTCACCCCTCCACTTT. The chain recombines TRBV20-1 with TRBJ1-6; D is perhaps TRBD1 (5 bases). The V gene lost 0 bases and the J gene lost 9 bases, with 12 bases spanning the gap. This CDR3 contains 14 residues. Per the germline V gene, CDR1 is DFQATT and CDR2 is SNEGSKA (reference sequence).

In this sample, this clonotype turned up many times. V and J are TRBV25-1 and TRBJ1-3; a possible D gene is TRBD1 (6 bases). Trimming left V 3 bases short and J 3 bases short, with 12 bases between. Germline V CDR1 and CDR2: MGHDK, SYGVNS. This CDR3 is built from 15 residues. CDR3 DNA sequence: TGTGCCAGCAGTGAGCCGGGGGCGGGTGGAAACACCATATATTTT. This translates into CASSEPGAGGNTIYF.

This clonotype was counted ten times or more. The chain recombines TRBV19 with TRBJ2-5, with D maybe TRBD2 (6 bases). The germline V gene has CDR1 LNHDA and CDR2 SQIVND (reference sequence). The ends were cut back, 1 base at V and 5 bases at J, with 14 bases in the middle. The CDR3 is made up of 15 amino acids. CDR3 protein: CASSIAGSGAETQYF. Written as DNA, the CDR3 is TGTGCCAGTAGTATAGCCGGTAGCGGTGCTGAGACCCAGTACTTC.

This chain joins TRBV6-1 and TRBJ1-1; D is unresolved. Germline V lookup: CDR1 MNHNS, CDR2 SASEGT. The ends were cut back, 1 base at V and 0 bases at J, with 15 bases in the middle. This CDR3 is 17 amino acids long. In nucleotides, the CDR3 is TGTGCCAGCAGTGAAGAGGATCGAGTGTATTTGAACACTGAAGCTTTCTTT. Amino acids: CASSEEDRVYLNTEAFF.

This clonotype occurred many times. The V call is TRBV29-1, the J call TRBJ1-3; the match to TRBD1 covers 7 bases. Losses at the gene ends were 5 bases for V and 1 base for J; bases not matched to a gene: 8. Germline V gives CDR1 SQVTM, CDR2 ANQGSEA. The length of the CDR3 is 15 residues. CDR3 nucleotide sequence: TGCAGCGTTCTAAGCGAGGGGGCGTCTGGAAACACCATATATTTT. Protein: CSVLSEGASGNTIYF.

This clonotype was counted a few times. The chain carries TRBV10-3 and TRBJ1-2; 9 bases line up with TRBD1. V trimming: 0 bases; J trimming: 8 bases; junction bases outside the gene matches: 4. In germline, CDR1 is ENHRY, CDR2 SYGVKD. CDR3 length: 14 residues. DNA for the CDR3: TGTGCCATCAGTGAGTCGGGGACAGGGAAAGGCTACACCTTC. It yields the protein CAISESGTGKGYTF.